These 21 T cell receptor beta chains share one sample of origin, sequenced in a study of a mutant IDH1 vaccine in newly diagnosed glioma. Produced via immunoSEQ multiplex PCR; TCRdb's table is partial and in-frame only. The sample records just over 80,000 clones, roughly 85% being singletons. Which antigens these TCRs recognize remains unknown. Time point meaning: week 23, last vaccination. Mutant IDH1 20-mer peptide, at 300 ug, made up each vaccine dose, with topical imiquimod. Material: PBMCs, obtained from a glioma patient whose treatment included an IDH1 peptide vaccine. These receptors were taken from a man in his thirties or forties with glioma. Some clones in this sample may be carry-over from other donors' samples.

The chain joins TRBV9 to TRBJ1-2, with D unclear. Germline V CDR1 and CDR2: SGDLS, YYNGEE. Between the trimmed V and J ends, which lost 0 bases and 3 bases, there was a span of 9 bases. CDR3 length: 14 residues. CDR3 DNA: TGTGCCAGCAGCGTAGGAGGGTCGGACTATGGCTACACCTTC. This encodes CASSVGGSDYGYTF.

The V and J genes are TRBV28 and TRBJ2-1; D remains unclear. CDR3 size: 11 residues. V lost 10 bases and J 4 bases, leaving 8 bases between the germline ends. Germline assignment: CDR1 MDHEN and CDR2 SYDVKM. The CDR3 protein is CAIGSYNEQFF. The CDR3 DNA sequence: TGTGCCATCGGAAGTTACAATGAGCAGTTCTTC.

This chain uses TRBV28 with TRBJ2-1, with 7 bases identical to TRBD2. Germline CDR1 is MDHEN and CDR2 is SYDVKM. This CDR3 comprises 15 residues. The CDR3 DNA reads as TGTGCTTCCTTCGCAACGGGGGGTTCGCACAATGAGCAGTTCTTC. It codes for CASFATGGSHNEQFF.

This clone was observed a single time. The V call is TRBV9, the J call TRBJ1-4; TRBD1 matches at 9 bases. Germline CDR1 SGDLS, CDR2 YYNGEE. This CDR3 contains 16 residues. J gave up 3 bases and V 0 bases, and 3 bases lay outside the gene matches. DNA for the CDR3: TGTGCCAGCAGCGTAGGGGACAGGGTCTCTAATGAAAAACTGTTTTTT. Its protein is CASSVGDRVSNEKLFF.

Here the CDR3 reads CASSLRTGWYGYTF. The CDR3 DNA sequence: TGTGCCAGCAGTCTCAGGACAGGGTGGTATGGCTACACCTTC. J is TRBJ1-2 and V is TRBV28, with 8 bases matching TRBD1. The germline V gene has CDR1 MDHEN and CDR2 SYDVKM. The ends lost 5 bases at V and 5 bases at J; junction bases unmatched: 7. CDR3 length: 14 amino acids.

The chain recombines TRBV2 with TRBJ1-6, with unresolved D. In germline, CDR1 is SNHLY, CDR2 FYNNEI. V was cut by 4 bases and J by 9 bases, with 16 bases left in between. This CDR3 contains 15 residues. The CDR3 reads CASSVRQGYGSPLHF. The CDR3 DNA reads as TGTGCCAGCAGTGTGAGACAAGGCTACGGTTCACCCCTCCACTTT.

The V call is TRBV18, the J call TRBJ2-7; a possible D gene is TRBD2 (5 bases). Germline V lookup: CDR1 KGHSH, CDR2 LQKENI. This CDR3 has 13 residues. V dropped 2 bases and J dropped 6 bases, with 11 bases sitting between them. The CDR3 region has the DNA TGTGCCAGCTCACCATCGGGGTCCGCCGAGCAGTACTTC. Its translation: CASSPSGSAEQYF. Looking up the rest from reference TRBV18 and TRBJ2-7 gives the full variable domain: NAGVMQNPRHLVRRRGQEARLRCSPMKGHSHVYWYRQLPEEGLKFMVYLQKENIIDESGMPKERFSAEFPKEGPSILRIQQVVRGDSAAYFCASSPSGSAEQYFGPGTRLTVT.

There are a few counts of this clone. This CDR3 is CASSLVQGGGYTF. In DNA form, the CDR3 reads TGTGCCAGCAGCTTGGTCCAGGGAGGCGGCTACACCTTC. This chain uses TRBV5-8 with TRBJ1-2; perhaps TRBD1 as D (5 bases). With 0 bases removed from V and 8 bases from J, the gap between germline ends came to 11 bases. Germline lookup yields CDR1 SGHTS and CDR2 YDEGEE. The CDR3 is 13 residues long. The full variable domain, in which reference TRBV5-8 and TRBJ1-2 provide the parts outside the CDR3, is EAGVTQSPTHLIKTRGQQATLRCSPISGHTSVYWYQQALGLGLQFLLWYDEGEERNRGNFPPRFSGRQFPNYSSELNVNALELEDSALYLCASSLVQGGGYTFGSGTRLTVV.

The chain employs TRBV19 and TRBJ1-5; no clear D. Trimming took 5 bases from V and 5 from J, leaving 10 bases between them. Germline V lookup: CDR1 LNHDA, CDR2 SQIVND (reference sequence). This CDR3 comprises 13 residues. The CDR3 region is CASSEPGDQPQHF. CDR3 nucleotide sequence: TGTGCCAGTAGTGAACCCGGGGATCAGCCCCAGCATTTT.

The V and J genes are TRBV5-1 and TRBJ2-3; 10 bases agree with TRBD2. Germline assignment: CDR1 SGHRS and CDR2 YFSETQ. Trimming took 0 bases from V and 6 from J; bases not matched to a gene: 4. This CDR3 spans 15 amino acids. The CDR3: CASSLDLAGEDTQYF. In nucleotides, the CDR3 is TGCGCCAGCAGCTTGGATCTAGCGGGGGAGGATACGCAGTATTTT.

V gene TRBV6-5 combines with J gene TRBJ1-2; no clear D. There are 13 residues in the CDR3. Trimming took off 2 bases at V and 2 bases at J, with 6 bases between the two ends. Looked up from germline, CDR1 is MNHEY and CDR2 is SVGAGI. The chain's CDR3 is CASSYGGNYGYTF. The CDR3 DNA is TGTGCCAGCAGTTACGGAGGGAACTATGGCTACACCTTC.

The V gene is TRBV18, the J gene TRBJ2-7; no definite D call. The germline V gene encodes CDR1 KGHSH and CDR2 LQKENI. CDR3 length: 15 residues. V dropped 3 bases and J dropped 3 bases, with 15 bases sitting between them. CDR3 loop: CASSPSTLRLYEQYF. For the CDR3, the DNA is TGTGCCAGCTCACCCTCCACTCTGCGGCTCTACGAGCAGTACTTC.

The rearrangement joins TRBV28 to TRBJ2-1; tentative D call: TRBD1 (6 bases). Trimming took 1 base from V and 3 from J, leaving 10 bases between them. This CDR3 contains 15 residues. Looked up from germline, CDR1 is MDHEN and CDR2 is SYDVKM. CDR3 nucleotide sequence: TGTGCCAGCAGTTTATTCTCAGGGGACTACAATGAGCAGTTCTTC. Protein product: CASSLFSGDYNEQFF.

The chain uses TRBV5-4 and TRBJ2-5; D could derive from TRBD1 or TRBD2 (6 bases each). Germline V gene sequence: CDR1 SGHNT, CDR2 YYREEE (reference sequence). The CDR3 runs 13 residues. Trimming pared 3 bases from V and 7 bases from J, leaving 13 bases between. Here the CDR3 DNA reads TGTGCCAGCAGCTGGCCTGAGGGGGGGACCCAGTACTTC. Translated: CASSWPEGGTQYF.

This chain uses TRBV9 with TRBJ1-5; D remains ambiguous. The germline CDR1 and CDR2 sequences are SGDLS and YYNGEE. V lost 0 bases to trimming and J lost 3 bases, with 25 bases between them. The CDR3 totals 20 residues. CDR3 nucleotide sequence: TGTGCCAGCAGCGTAGAAAACAGCCGACAAACTCTCAGCTACAATCAGCCCCAGCATTTT. Protein product: CASSVENSRQTLSYNQPQHF.

The V call is TRBV4-1, the J call TRBJ2-3; possibly TRBD2 for D (6 bases). Germline CDR1 MGHRA, CDR2 YSYEKL. There are 18 residues in the CDR3. V lost 1 base to trimming and J lost 6 bases, with 23 bases between them. CDR3 region: CASSQGLQSGLRRDTQYF. CDR3 DNA: TGCGCCAGCAGCCAAGGTCTTCAGTCGGGACTCAGAAGGGATACGCAGTATTTT.

The chain joins TRBV25-1 to TRBJ2-1; D might be TRBD1 or TRBD2, each matching 5 bases. Trimming shortened V by 0 bases and J by 1 base, and 13 bases separated the two germline ends. CDR3 size: 17 residues. Germline CDR1 is MGHDK and CDR2 is SYGVNS. The CDR3 sequence: CASSEYKMGVSYNEQFF. The CDR3 DNA sequence: TGTGCCAGCAGTGAATATAAGATGGGGGTGTCCTACAATGAGCAGTTCTTC. Based on the CDR3 plus reference TRBV25-1 and TRBJ2-1, the full variable domain is EADIYQTPRYLVIGTGKKITLECSQTMGHDKMYWYQQDPGMELHLIHYSYGVNSTEKGDLSSESTVSRIRTEHFPLTLESARPSHTSQYLCASSEYKMGVSYNEQFFGPGTRLTVL.

The J gene is TRBJ2-3, the V gene TRBV7-2; 10 nucleotides line up with TRBD2. V gave up 0 bases and J gave up 4 bases; unmatched junction bases: 4. Germline V gene data show CDR1 as SGHTA and CDR2 as FQGNSA. CDR3 length: 16 amino acids. For the CDR3, the DNA is TGTGCCAGCAGCTTAGCGCTAGCGGGGGTTGCAGATACGCAGTATTTT. This codes for CASSLALAGVADTQYF.

The chain employs TRBV11-2 and TRBJ2-7; possibly TRBD2 for D (5 bases). The germline V and J ends were trimmed by 5 bases and 2 bases, with 16 bases remaining between them. The CDR3 loop spans 15 amino acids. Germline CDR1 reads SGHAT; CDR2 reads FQNNGV. CDR3 residues: CASSPGLNVPYEQYF. The CDR3 nucleotides are TGTGCCAGCAGCCCTGGACTCAACGTGCCCTACGAGCAGTACTTC.

The chain links TRBV7-2 to TRBJ2-7, with 7 bases aligning to TRBD2. The CDR3 runs 15 residues. V shed 5 bases and J 0 bases; nucleotides not matched to a gene: 7. CDR1 and CDR2 (germline): SGHTA, FQGNSA. The CDR3 loop is CASSQLGRSSYEQYF. The CDR3 DNA reads TGTGCCAGCAGCCAACTCGGGAGGAGCTCCTACGAGCAGTACTTC. The full variable domain, completed using reference TRBV7-2 and TRBJ2-7, is GAGVSQSPSNKVTEKGKDVELRCDPISGHTALYWYRQSLGQGLEFLIYFQGNSAPDKSGLPSDRFSAERTGGSVSTLTIQRTQQEDSAVYLCASSQLGRSSYEQYFGPGTRLTVT.

As to this clone: Relative to the germline gene, one junction end is altered; a read error may explain this. The rearrangement uses TRBV7-2 and TRBJ2-7; 9 bases line up with TRBD2. Germline CDR1 and CDR2: SGHTA and FQGNSA. This CDR3 spans 14 amino acids. CDR3 in amino acids: CASSLAGVFYEQYF. Here the CDR3 DNA reads TGTGCCAGCAGTTTAGCGGGAGTGTTTTACGAGCAGTACTTC.